The text below deals with one T cell receptor (beta chain). This specimen belongs to a study of control samples from healthy donors and cancer patients. V shed 7 bases, J shed 8 bases, and the junction held 9 bases outside the gene matches. This CDR3 is built from 13 residues. CDR1 and CDR2 (germline): SGDLS, YYNGEE. Assay used: immunoSEQ multiplex PCR; TCRdb lists only in-frame clones, some missing. The sample records around 130,000 clones, about 87% being singletons. The sample consisted of blood. The chain employs TRBV9 and TRBJ2-1, with 7 bases lining up with TRBD2. The receptor was isolated from a man younger than 45 in good health. CDR3 region: CASESGVADEQFF. The CDR3 bases are TGTGCCAGCGAAAGCGGGGTTGCGGATGAGCAGTTCTTC. Full variable domain (outside the CDR3, taken from reference TRBV9 and TRBJ2-1): DSGVTQTPKHLITATGQRVTLRCSPRSGDLSVYWYQQSLDQGLQFLIQYYNGEERAKGNILERFSAQQFPDLHSELNLSSLELGDSALYFCASESGVADEQFFGPGTRLTVL.